This T cell receptor (beta chain) is from a study of T cell changes during pregnancy in multiple sclerosis. Unmatched junction bases numbered 3, after V lost 5 bases and J lost 3 bases. The V gene's germline CDR1 is MNHEY and CDR2 SVGAGI. The length of the CDR3 is 15 residues. The table came from immunoSEQ multiplex PCR; TCRdb's copy has only in-frame clones and leaves some out. The repertoire holds 45,000 to 60,000 clones, roughly 93% seen once, with around 1.9% in the top ten. The rearrangement links TRBV6-5 to TRBJ2-1; 11 positions match TRBD2. Sample: peripheral blood, taken in the second trimester of pregnancy. This TCR was recovered from a female donor with multiple sclerosis, enrolled in a pregnancy study. The CDR3 region is CASSLLAGDYNEQFF. The CDR3 nucleotides are TGTGCCAGCAGTCTACTAGCGGGGGACTACAATGAGCAGTTCTTC.